This T cell receptor (beta chain) is from a study of T cells in women clearing cervical HPV infection. As concerns this clone: From the germline J gene comes the end of the CDR3, since the read stops 3 residues before it. Other nucleotide sequences in the sample specify the same CDR3.

Sequencing used immunoSEQ multiplex PCR; TCRdb keeps in-frame clones, though not all of them. The sample spans fewer than 40,000 clones; the ten largest clones claim less than 6%. The CDR3 is made up of 17 amino acids. Germline-derived CDR1 and CDR2 are SGHDN and FVKESK. J was trimmed by 7 bases and V by 4 bases; bases with no gene match: 17. Sequenced input: blood buffy coat. The chain uses TRBV14 and TRBJ1-1; TRBD1 aligns across 8 bases. The clonotype originates from a woman aged 18 to 75 with a cervical HPV16 infection that either progressed to CIN3+ or cleared (not recorded which). The CDR3: CASSLFIVRDRLYEAFF. Incomplete CDR3 DNA: TGTGCCAGCAGCCTGTTTATCGTACGGGACAGGCTTTATGAA. Full variable domain (outside the CDR3, taken from reference TRBV14 and TRBJ1-1): EAGVTQFPSHSVIEKGQTVTLRCDPISGHDNLYWYRRVMGKEIKFLLHFVKESKQDESGMPNNRFLAERTGGTYSTLKVQPAELEDSGVYFCASSLFIVRDRLYEAFFGQGTRLTVV.